This TCR beta chain was found in a study of cytomegalovirus exposure and HLA in healthy donors. Study-wide results and caveats: Within an earlier analysis, most TCR beta V segments proved productive either about 87% or about 30% of the time. Sequencing artifact likely explains a cluster of highly shared sequence variants.

Turning to this clone: Its antigen is unknown.

A multiplex PCR was run with 60 Vbeta primers and 13 Jbeta primers. Generated by immunoSEQ multiplex PCR, the TCRdb table keeps only in-frame clones and is missing some. The sample yields roughly 150,000 clones, 75% to 90% seen once. Source material: PBMCs. This TCR was sampled from a boy aged 2 to 9 in good health and CMV-seronegative.

The CDR3 sequence: CASSFGLAEETQYF. The CDR3, as DNA: TGTGCCAGCAGCTTCGGACTAGCAGAAGAGACCCAGTACTTC. V gene TRBV7-8 combines with J gene TRBJ2-5; TRBD2 aligns across 8 bases. The CDR3 contains 14 residues. V gave up 3 bases and J gave up 3 bases; unmatched junction bases: 3. The V gene's germline CDR1 is SGHVS and CDR2 FQNEAQ.